Following are 28 T cell receptor beta chains from one sample sequenced in a study of T cell repertoires in cytomegalovirus infection. TCRdb passed the reads through MiXCR, listing each CDR3 protein once. The sample has a few hundred thousand distinct CDR3 sequences, around 9.5% seen once. Input material: PBMCs. The receptors originated from a human donor in good health (CMV status not recorded). Some clones in this sample may be carry-over from other donors' samples.

In its sample, this clonotype was seen a few times. The rearrangement joins TRBV5-1 to TRBJ2-2; D is unclear. Germline V gene sequence: CDR1 SGHRS, CDR2 YFSETQ. V dropped 1 base and J dropped 1 base, with 5 bases sitting between them. CDR3 length: 14 residues. The CDR3 DNA reads TGCGCCAGCAGCTTGTTGAAGAACACCGGGGAGCTGTTTTTT. It codes for CASSLLKNTGELFF.

This clonotype is categorized as medium-sized (0.01 to 0.1%). This chain connects TRBV7-2 to TRBJ2-3, with 7 bases matching TRBD2. The CDR3 is 17 residues long. After removal of 5 bases from V and 5 bases from J, the junction contained 16 bases not matched to a gene. CDR1 and CDR2 (germline): SGHTA, FQGNSA. DNA for the CDR3: TGTGCCAGCAGCACACGGGACTACCAAACGCCCAAAGATACGCAGTATTTT. Translated, it gives CASSTRDYQTPKDTQYF.

V usage is TRBV20-1 and J usage is TRBJ1-1, with TRBD1 as a possible D gene (5 bases). Between the trimmed V and J ends, which lost 3 bases and 5 bases, there was a span of 16 bases. CDR1 and CDR2 (germline): DFQATT, SNEGSKA (reference sequence). The CDR3 is made up of 14 amino acids. The CDR3 loop is CSASLGLSGTEAFF. Written as DNA, the CDR3 is TGCAGTGCTAGCCTGGGACTTTCTGGTACTGAAGCTTTCTTT.

In its sample, this clonotype was seen many times. The chain uses TRBV4-1 and TRBJ1-4; TRBD1 might be the D (5 bases). The CDR3 contains 15 residues. Germline-derived CDR1 and CDR2 are MGHRA and YSYEKL. The V end lost 1 base, the J end lost 4 bases, and 10 bases lay between the germline ends. The CDR3, as DNA: TGCGCCAGCAGCCAAGGGGACGGAGGTAATGAAAAACTGTTTTTT. Protein: CASSQGDGGNEKLFF.

This clonotype has only a few counts. This chain joins TRBV6-2 or TRBV6-3 and TRBJ1-1; D is ambiguous. This CDR3 comprises 13 residues. Germline V gene sequence: CDR1 MNHEY, CDR2 SVGEGT. With 6 bases removed from V and 3 bases from J, the gap between germline ends came to 11 bases. CDR3: CASRDGRYTEAFF. Here the CDR3 DNA reads TGTGCCAGCAGGGACGGTAGATACACTGAAGCTTTCTTT.

Many counts were recorded for this clonotype. The rearrangement uses TRBV24-1 and TRBJ2-5, with TRBD2 matching 11 bases. The CDR3 runs 18 residues. CDR1 KGHDR and CDR2 SFDVKD come from the germline V gene. V was pared by 4 bases and J by 1 base, with 10 bases of the junction left unmatched. The CDR3 is CATSERPGLAVIQETQYF. The CDR3 DNA reads as TGTGCCACCAGTGAGCGGCCGGGACTAGCGGTAATCCAAGAGACCCAGTACTTC.

The chain recombines TRBV7-8 with TRBJ2-6; D is unclear. This CDR3 is 14 amino acids long. Trimming pared 5 bases from V and 6 bases from J, leaving 11 bases between. In germline, CDR1 is SGHVS, CDR2 FQNEAQ. The CDR3 DNA reads TGTGCCAGCAGCCCAATACCACAGGCCAACGTCCTGACTTTC. It yields the protein CASSPIPQANVLTF.

The sample holds a few counts of this clonotype. This chain connects TRBV28 to TRBJ1-5; tentatively, D is TRBD1 (6 bases). This CDR3 has 13 amino acids. Germline CDR1 and CDR2: MDHEN and SYDVKM. The V end lost 4 bases, the J end lost 4 bases, and 8 bases lay between the germline ends. The CDR3 protein is CASSSGQNQPQHF. Here the CDR3 DNA reads TGTGCCAGCAGTTCCGGACAGAATCAGCCCCAGCATTTT.

This clonotype was observed a handful of times. The rearrangement links TRBV11-3 to TRBJ2-7; D remains unclear. Trimming took 2 bases from V and 2 from J, leaving 13 bases between them. CDR3 size: 15 residues. The V gene's germline CDR1 is SGHNT and CDR2 YENEEA. The CDR3 sequence: CASSLMDLLPYEQYF. The CDR3 region has the DNA TGTGCCAGCAGCTTAATGGACCTACTACCCTACGAGCAGTACTTC.

This clonotype was picked up a small number of times. For the CDR3, the DNA is TGTGCCAGCAGTACACTCAGACAGGGGTCAAAAGAGACCCAGTACTTC. Protein product: CASSTLRQGSKETQYF. This rearrangement joins TRBV12-3 or TRBV12-4 to TRBJ2-5; TRBD1 aligns across 8 bases. The CDR3 covers 16 residues. With V trimmed by 5 bases and J by 3 bases, 11 bases remained unmatched.

This clonotype was counted only a few times. V is TRBV12-3 or TRBV12-4 and J is TRBJ1-1, with 10 bases aligning to TRBD1. The CDR3 runs to 16 residues. Trimming at V came to 6 bases and at J to 2 bases, leaving 9 bases not matched to a gene. The CDR3 loop reads CASSSTDRGFNTEAFF. The CDR3 bases are TGTGCCAGCAGCTCGACGGACAGGGGGTTCAACACTGAAGCTTTCTTT.

In its sample, this clonotype was seen many times. V and J are TRBV7-2 and TRBJ1-6; D remains ambiguous. The CDR3 length is 14 residues. With 2 bases removed from V and 6 bases from J, the gap between germline ends came to 8 bases. The germline CDR1 and CDR2 sequences are SGHTA and FQGNSA. The CDR3 spells CASSLNRSNSPLHF. DNA for the CDR3: TGTGCCAGCAGCTTAAATAGGAGTAATTCACCCCTCCACTTT.

This clonotype was seen at least ten times. The rearrangement joins TRBV7-2 to TRBJ2-2; 7 bases are shared with TRBD1. The CDR3 covers 13 residues. The germline V gene encodes CDR1 SGHTA and CDR2 FQGNSA. The ends lost 4 bases at V and 6 bases at J; junction bases unmatched: 2. Here the CDR3 reads CASSWTGPGELFF. In nucleotides, the CDR3 is TGTGCCAGCAGCTGGACAGGACCCGGGGAGCTGTTTTTT.

This clonotype was recorded many times. The chain is built from TRBV7-2 and TRBJ2-7; 8 bases fit TRBD1. Germline values: CDR1 SGHTA, CDR2 FQGNSA. The CDR3 totals 15 residues. Trimming at V came to 1 base and at J to 5 bases, leaving 7 bases not matched to a gene. This CDR3 reads CASSLDWTGYDEQYF. The CDR3 nucleotides are TGTGCCAGCAGCTTAGATTGGACAGGGTACGACGAGCAGTACTTC.

This clonotype was detected only a few times. The rearrangement links TRBV10-3 to TRBJ2-7; 9 nucleotides line up with TRBD2. The CDR3 has 16 residues. The germline V gene has CDR1 ENHRY and CDR2 SYGVKD. V shed 0 bases, J shed 7 bases, and the junction held 10 bases outside the gene matches. In DNA form, the CDR3 reads TGTGCCATCAGTGAGTCGGGTCGCGGGGGGGCCGGTGAGCAGTACTTC. Translation gives CAISESGRGGAGEQYF.

This clonotype has a handful of counts. The chain couples TRBV6-6 to TRBJ1-6; 8 bases fit TRBD1. CDR1 MNHNY and CDR2 SVGAGI come from the germline V gene (reference sequence). The V gene end was trimmed by 5 bases and the J gene end by 8 bases; junction bases not matched to a gene: 11. The CDR3 extends over 16 amino acids. In nucleotides, the CDR3 is TGTGCCAGCAGTGACCGCGCGACAGGGGTTTATTCACCCCTCCACTTT. It codes for CASSDRATGVYSPLHF.

This clonotype has more than one count but fewer than ten. The chain has TRBV19 and TRBJ1-1, with a tentative D call TRBD1 (5 bases). Trimming pared 3 bases from V and 0 bases from J, leaving 17 bases between. The germline gives CDR1 LNHDA, CDR2 SQIVND (reference sequence). The CDR3 is 17 residues long. The CDR3 DNA reads as TGTGCCAGTAGTATTAGAAGACAGATTCCCATGAACACTGAAGCTTTCTTT. Encoded protein: CASSIRRQIPMNTEAFF.

This clonotype was found many times. This chain joins TRBV6-8 and TRBJ1-1, with 9 positions matching TRBD1. The CDR3 is 13 amino acids. The junction had 5 bases not matched to a gene; V was cut back by 6 bases and J by 6 bases. Germline values: CDR1 MNHGY, CDR2 SAAAGT. CDR3 nucleotides: TGTGCCAGCAGAAGGGACAGGGTCGCTGAAGCTTTCTTT. It yields the protein CASRRDRVAEAFF.

This clonotype was counted many times. The V and J genes are TRBV7-6 and TRBJ2-2; 8 bases agree with TRBD2. Losses at the gene ends were 5 bases for V and 0 bases for J; bases not matched to a gene: 5. CDR1 is SGHVS and CDR2 is FNYEAQ in the germline V gene. The CDR3 is made up of 16 amino acids. The CDR3 region has the DNA TGTGCCAGCAGCCAACGGACTAGCCCGAACACCGGGGAGCTGTTTTTT. Translation gives CASSQRTSPNTGELFF.

This clonotype showed up just a few times. The V and J genes are TRBV6-5 and TRBJ2-3, with a weak D call TRBD1 (5 bases). CDR1 is MNHEY, CDR2 SVGAGI, per germline. The V gene lost 2 bases and the J gene lost 4 bases, with 13 bases spanning the gap. The CDR3 loop spans 15 amino acids. CDR3 sequence: CASSYLGPNPDTQYF. The CDR3 bases are TGTGCCAGCAGTTACCTGGGGCCCAACCCAGATACGCAGTATTTT.

This clonotype was counted at least ten times. The chain links TRBV7-6 to TRBJ2-1; D gene ambiguous. CDR3 length: 15 amino acids. Trimming pared 5 bases from V and 7 bases from J, leaving 18 bases between. Germline V gene sequence: CDR1 SGHVS, CDR2 FNYEAQ. CDR3 bases: TGTGCCAGCAGCCAGCTGGGATCATTCGTAAATGAGCAGTTCTTC. Translated: CASSQLGSFVNEQFF.

This clonotype appeared many times. The chain combines TRBV7-2 with TRBJ1-2; D remains ambiguous. Germline loops: CDR1 SGHTA, CDR2 FQGNSA. Trimming stripped 2 bases from V and 6 bases from J, with 16 bases between. This CDR3 is 15 amino acids long. CDR3 nucleotide sequence: TGTGCCAGCAGCTTAAAAAGGGAGCATCAGAATGGCTACACCTTC. It yields the protein CASSLKREHQNGYTF.

This clonotype was counted many times. The rearrangement uses TRBV6-5 and TRBJ2-3, with D perhaps TRBD1 or TRBD2 (5 bases each). The germline V gene has CDR1 MNHEY and CDR2 SVGAGI. V was pared by 0 bases and J by 2 bases, with 24 bases between. The CDR3 runs to 20 residues. The CDR3 region has the DNA TGTGCCAGCAGTTACTCGATGCCCCAGGGAACGCCCGGGAACACAGATACGCAGTATTTT. It yields the protein CASSYSMPQGTPGNTDTQYF.

This clonotype occurred many times. The V call is TRBV19, the J call TRBJ2-7; 10 bases align to TRBD2. This CDR3 has 17 residues. J was trimmed by 3 bases and V by 1 base; bases with no gene match: 9. CDR1 is LNHDA and CDR2 is SQIVND in the germline V gene (reference sequence). The CDR3, as DNA: TGTGCCAGTAGTATAGGTCCAGGACTAGCGGAAGACTACGAGCAGTACTTC. Translated: CASSIGPGLAEDYEQYF.

The V call is TRBV25-1, the J call TRBJ2-3, with 14 positions matching TRBD2. The CDR3 has 17 residues. The V segment lost 5 bases and the J segment 0 bases; nucleotides outside the gene matches: 4. Per the germline V gene, CDR1 is MGHDK and CDR2 is SYGVNS. The CDR3 here is CASSRTSGGFSTDTQYF. CDR3 nucleotides: TGTGCCAGCAGTAGGACTAGCGGGGGGTTTAGCACAGATACGCAGTATTTT.

This clonotype has just a few counts. The genes are TRBV7-2 and TRBJ1-5; no clear D gene. CDR3 size: 13 residues. V was cut by 1 base and J by 7 bases, with 8 bases left in between. The germline V gene has CDR1 SGHTA and CDR2 FQGNSA. The CDR3 coding sequence is TGTGCCAGCAGCTTAGTCAAAGGGCAGCCCCAGCATTTT. It translates to CASSLVKGQPQHF. The full variable domain, with the rest looked up from reference TRBV7-2 and TRBJ1-5, is GAGVSQSPSNKVTEKGKDVELRCDPISGHTALYWYRQSLGQGLEFLIYFQGNSAPDKSGLPSDRFSAERTGGSVSTLTIQRTQQEDSAVYLCASSLVKGQPQHFGDGTRLSIL.

J is TRBJ2-7 and V is TRBV7-2, with a weak D call TRBD2 (6 bases). Trimming shortened V by 6 bases and J by 5 bases, and 14 bases separated the two germline ends. There are 13 residues in the CDR3. In germline, CDR1 is SGHTA, CDR2 FQGNSA. In DNA form, the CDR3 reads TGTGCCAGCAGTAGGGACTGGATGAACGAGCAGTACTTC. It specifies CASSRDWMNEQYF.

With regard to this clonotype: A read error may explain this, as a much larger clone is one base away. The V call is TRBV12-3 or TRBV12-4, the J call TRBJ2-1; TRBD2 matches 10 bases. There are 15 residues in the CDR3. Here the CDR3 DNA reads TGTGCCAGCAGGCAACTAGCGGGAACTTACAATGAGCCGTTCTTC. The encoded protein is CASRQLAGTYNEPFF.